Following are 13 T cell receptor beta chains from one sample sequenced in a study of regulatory T cells in long-lasting Graves disease. Arm-PCR of CDR3 regions with iRepertoire HTBI primers generated TCR beta libraries. TCRdb itself ran the multiplex PCR reads through MiXCR, one entry per CDR3 protein. The table lists 300,000 to 400,000 distinct CDR3 sequences, over 15% of them singletons. The time point was: newly diagnosed GD, antithyroid drugs for less than 3 months. The authors made the TCR library using RNA they extracted from PBMCs. These data were also filed under a second study, of T cells in Graves' hyperthyroidism and ophthalmopathy.

This sample comprised peripheral blood mononuclear cells (PBMCs), obtained at new diagnosis, from a patient treated with antithyroid drugs. These receptors were taken from a man aged 40-49 years with Graves disease.

This clonotype was observed many times. The V gene is TRBV28, the J gene TRBJ2-7; 7 bases are a match to TRBD2. The CDR3 sequence is 13 residues long. The germline CDR1 and CDR2 sequences are MDHEN and SYDVKM. J gave up 1 base and V 8 bases, and 5 bases lay outside the gene matches. The CDR3 nucleotides are TGTGCCAGCCGAACGGGGGGATCCTACGAGCAGTACTTC. This codes for CASRTGGSYEQYF.

This clonotype was seen repeatedly, ten times or more. The chain employs TRBV7-2 and TRBJ2-1; D unresolved. V shed 6 bases and J shed 1 base, with 4 bases lying between them. There are 12 residues in the CDR3. The V gene's germline CDR1 is SGHTA and CDR2 FQGNSA. This CDR3 reads CASSLSYNEQFF. CDR3 in DNA: TGTGCCAGCAGTTTATCCTACAATGAGCAGTTCTTC.

This clonotype was seen at least ten times. The chain combines TRBV9 with TRBJ2-3; 7 bases line up with TRBD1. Per germline, CDR1 SGDLS and CDR2 YYNGEE. Trimming cost V 3 bases and J 3 bases; bases outside gene matches: 4. CDR3 length: 14 amino acids. CDR3 nucleotides: TGTGCCAGCAGCGGTGCACAGGGGACAGATACGCAGTATTTT. It specifies CASSGAQGTDTQYF. Full variable domain (remainder filled in from reference TRBV9 and TRBJ2-3): DSGVTQTPKHLITATGQRVTLRCSPRSGDLSVYWYQQSLDQGLQFLIQYYNGEERAKGNILERFSAQQFPDLHSELNLSSLELGDSALYFCASSGAQGTDTQYFGPGTRLTVL.

There are many counts of this clonotype. The rearrangement uses TRBV7-2 and TRBJ2-5; D possibly corresponds to TRBD2 (6 bases). Germline CDR1 is SGHTA and CDR2 is FQGNSA. Trimming stripped 6 bases from V and 0 bases from J, with 11 bases between. CDR3 length: 14 residues. CDR3 protein: CASRPGRHQETQYF. For the CDR3, the DNA is TGTGCCAGCAGGCCTGGGAGGCACCAAGAGACCCAGTACTTC.

To note about this clonotype: A much larger clone differs from this one at a single base, so this may be a read error. CDR3 nucleotide sequence: TGTGCCTGGGAGTCGGTGGGGGTAGAGCAGTGCTTC. Its protein product is CAWESVGVEQCF. This chain uses TRBV30 with TRBJ2-7, with D possibly being TRBD1 or TRBD2 (5 bases each). CDR1 and CDR2 from the germline V gene are GTSNPN and SVGIG (reference sequence). This CDR3 has 12 amino acids.

This clonotype has ten or more counts. The rearrangement uses TRBV5-1 and TRBJ2-6, with D uncertain. Per the germline V gene, CDR1 is SGHRS and CDR2 is YFSETQ. The V gene lost 0 bases and the J gene lost 3 bases, with 10 bases spanning the gap. The CDR3 has 16 residues. CDR3 residues: CASSLVVGNGANVLTF. CDR3 in DNA: TGCGCCAGCAGCTTGGTAGTGGGAAATGGGGCCAACGTCCTGACTTTC.

The CDR3 sequence: CASRLSGDGYTF. The CDR3 nucleotides are TGTGCCAGCAGATTATCTGGGGATGGCTACACCTTC. The chain combines TRBV2 with TRBJ1-2, with no clear D. The germline V gene encodes CDR1 SNHLY and CDR2 FYNNEI. The ends were cut back, 6 bases at V and 6 bases at J, with 11 bases in the middle. The CDR3 is 12 residues long.

J is TRBJ1-1 and V is TRBV10-3, with 9 positions matching TRBD1. Trimming took 1 base from V and 2 from J; bases not matched to a gene: 5. CDR1 and CDR2 (germline): ENHRY, SYGVKD. CDR3 length equals 16 residues. The CDR3 protein is CAISELTGGLNTEAFF. CDR3 nucleotides: TGTGCCATCAGTGAGTTGACAGGGGGGCTTAACACTGAAGCTTTCTTT.

The chain carries TRBV3-1 and TRBJ2-5; TRBD2 agrees at 11 bases. The CDR3 is 15 amino acids. Per germline, CDR1 LGHDT and CDR2 YNNKEL (reference sequence). V shed 8 bases and J 0 bases; nucleotides not matched to a gene: 5. The CDR3: CASGLAGGYQETQYF. CDR3 DNA sequence: TGTGCCAGCGGGCTAGCGGGGGGATACCAAGAGACCCAGTACTTC.

The chain is built from TRBV18 and TRBJ2-1, with 10 bases matching TRBD1. This CDR3 spans 17 amino acids. Trimming cost V 3 bases and J 7 bases; bases outside gene matches: 12. Germline V CDR1 and CDR2: KGHSH, LQKENI. The CDR3 DNA follows: TGTGCCAGCTCACCCGGAAGTTTTGGGACAGGGGCAAATGAGCAGTTCTTC. As protein: CASSPGSFGTGANEQFF.

At least ten counts were recorded for this clonotype. The rearrangement joins TRBV5-1 to TRBJ1-4, with D maybe TRBD1 (6 bases). This CDR3 contains 16 residues. V was trimmed by 0 bases and J by 3 bases, leaving 12 bases between them. The germline CDR1 and CDR2 sequences are SGHRS and YFSETQ. The CDR3 nucleotides read TGCGCCAGCAGCTTGGACAGGGTGGCGGCTAATGAAAAACTGTTTTTT. Its protein is CASSLDRVAANEKLFF.

At least ten counts were recorded for this clonotype. This chain uses TRBV10-2 with TRBJ2-7; 8 bases line up with TRBD1. The CDR3 spans 15 residues. Germline CDR1 reads WSHSY; CDR2 reads SAAADI. The V gene end was trimmed by 3 bases and the J gene end by 0 bases; junction bases not matched to a gene: 4. Here the CDR3 reads CASSERDRISYEQYF. The CDR3 coding sequence is TGCGCCAGCAGTGAACGGGACAGGATCTCCTACGAGCAGTACTTC.

This sequence joins TRBV6-5 and TRBJ2-7; D gene ambiguous. The CDR3 spans 14 residues. V was clipped by 2 bases and J by 0 bases, with 8 bases between them. CDR1 MNHEY and CDR2 SVGAGI come from the germline V gene. This chain's CDR3 is CASSYDPSSYEQYF. DNA for the CDR3: TGTGCCAGCAGTTACGACCCAAGCTCCTACGAGCAGTACTTC.